These 6 T cell receptor beta chains were all obtained from the same sample, sequenced in a study of CD8 T cells in ankylosing spondylitis. A single record per CDR3 protein comes from TCRdb applying MiXCR to the 5' RACE reads. The sample records 150,000 to 200,000 distinct CDR3 sequences, about 18% being singletons. What was sequenced was blood, either unsorted or a sorted T cell fraction (not recorded which). All receptors derive from a male donor with ankylosing spondylitis or in good health (not recorded which).

This clonotype came up a few times. A junction end diverges from the germline sequence, so it may reflect a read error. This sequence joins TRBV6-6 and TRBJ2-5, with 10 bases aligning to TRBD2. There are 14 residues in the CDR3. The germline gives CDR1 MNHNY, CDR2 SVGAGI (reference sequence). CDR3 DNA sequence: TGTGCCGGCAGTTACGGGACTAGCGAAGGGGCCCAGTACTTC. Amino acid sequence: CAGSYGTSEGAQYF.

This clonotype was observed at least ten times. V usage is TRBV5-1 and J usage is TRBJ1-2, with a weak D call TRBD1 (6 bases). CDR3 length: 15 amino acids. The V end lost 4 bases, the J end lost 2 bases, and 15 bases lay between the germline ends. Per the germline V gene, CDR1 is SGHRS and CDR2 is YFSETQ. In DNA form, the CDR3 reads TGCGCCAGCAGCAACTCCTGGACAGAAAACTATGGCTACACCTTC. It yields the protein CASSNSWTENYGYTF.

The chain carries TRBV28 and TRBJ2-5; D gene uncertain. CDR3 size: 14 residues. Germline V gene lookup returns CDR1 MDHEN and CDR2 SYDVKM. V lost 5 bases, J lost 4 bases, and 14 bases lay in between. The CDR3, as DNA: TGTGCCAGCAGTCCCAGTCACATGGGAGAGACCCAGTACTTC. Amino acids: CASSPSHMGETQYF.

The CDR3 coding sequence is TGCGCCAGCAGCATCCGGGACAGGGTAGGAGGCTACACCTTC. It yields the protein CASSIRDRVGGYTF. This sequence joins TRBV5-1 and TRBJ1-2, with 9 bases fitting TRBD1. Germline CDR1 is SGHRS and CDR2 is YFSETQ. This CDR3 has 14 amino acids. V lost 4 bases and J lost 8; bases outside the gene matches: 9.

This clonotype occurred many times. The chain couples TRBV10-3 to TRBJ1-4, with unresolved D. The length of the CDR3 is 15 residues. CDR1 and CDR2 (germline): ENHRY, SYGVKD. Trimming stripped 0 bases from V and 8 bases from J, with 13 bases between. CDR3 protein: CAISESRGFGEKLFF. In DNA form, the CDR3 reads TGTGCCATCAGTGAGTCGAGAGGTTTTGGGGAAAAACTGTTTTTT.

This clonotype came up many times. This chain uses TRBV15 with TRBJ2-1; D is ambiguous. CDR3 size: 13 residues. V was cut by 1 base and J by 6 bases, with 7 bases left in between. The germline V gene encodes CDR1 LNHNV and CDR2 YYDKDF (reference sequence). For the CDR3, the DNA is TGTGCCACCAGCAGAGTTCTTAGCAATGAGCAGTTCTTC. This codes for CATSRVLSNEQFF.